The subject of this entry is one T cell receptor beta chain. TCRdb's copy holds only in-frame clones and misses some; the assay was immunoSEQ multiplex PCR. This repertoire shows about 180,000 clones, approximately 87% found once; its top ten account for 20% to 25%. This record comes from a study of blood T cell repertoires in COVID-19. Germline V lookup: CDR1 SGDLS, CDR2 YYNGEE. Trimming removed 3 bases from V and 3 bases from J, with 13 bases in between. This CDR3 has 15 residues. The source material was peripheral blood. The rearrangement uses TRBV9 and TRBJ2-1, with a weak D call TRBD1 (5 bases). This receptor was taken from a man in his 70s with active or convalescent COVID-19. CDR3 in DNA: TGTGCCAGCAGCGCGACAGCCGAGCACTACAATGAGCAGTTCTTC. Protein sequence: CASSATAEHYNEQFF.